The entry that follows covers one T cell receptor (beta chain) sequence. The antigen it binds to is not known. There are no base qualities to consult, and no much larger clone falls within one base. The sample comes from a study of CD8+ T cells in alopecia areata (dated by TCRdb to the late 2010s). With regard to the full study: The treated patients, all with moderate-to-severe alopecia areata, were enrolled in an open-label pilot trial of oral tofacitinib given at 5 to 10 mg twice daily. Tofacitinib was given for 6 to 18 months, followed by 6 months of follow-up off drug to assess delayed response and recurrence. To study T cell clonal expansion in alopecia areata, the researchers applied high-throughput TCRbeta sequencing to both the C3H/HeJ mouse model and human patients. For the treated patients, the SALT score, which quantifies what percentage of scalp surface area is affected, served as the measure of disease severity. Biopsies were taken from tofacitinib-treated patients at baseline and at 4 and 24 weeks of treatment, and a later scalp biopsy was taken in several of the tofacitinib-treated patients. Scalp clonality was compared across normal scalp (n=4), patchy alopecia areata scalp (n=8), and alopecia totalis/universalis scalp (n=8). RNA was extracted with the PAXgene miRNA kit for fixed scalp, the miRNeasy kit for PBMCs, and the RNeasy kit for mouse skin. Amplification of TCRbeta CDR3 regions was done by immunoSEQ multiplex PCR using 35 Vbeta forward primers and 13 Jbeta reverse primers. On the human side, TCRbeta sequencing was run on scalp tissue and on sorted CD4+ and CD8+ peripheral blood T cells from healthy controls and from alopecia areata patients with either patchy or totalis/universalis disease.

Study-wide findings and limitations: Compared with mice, TCR sequences shared between patients were less clear, possibly partly because of HLA diversity across the patient population. Higher clonality and more expanded CD8+ clones were observed in lesional scalp than in normal scalp, particularly in alopecia totalis/universalis, a finding suggestive of antigenic drive. Scalp clonality and the number of expanded CD8+ clones among the top 100 scalp clones were significantly decreased by tofacitinib. Unlike mouse skin, where gammadelta T cells dominate, normal human skin contains resident alphabeta T cells that get sequenced too, which complicates analysis of the scalp TCR repertoire. During tofacitinib treatment, many expanded lesional clones remained in scalp and blood, and this persistence may partly explain relapse after treatment is stopped. The treated cohort was small, with a single nonresponder, so links between baseline CD8+ expansion and response need larger studies.

The CDR3 runs 14 amino acids, cysteine and phenylalanine included. Here the CDR3 DNA is all that survives: 42 bases in frame from base 1. The junction carries 13 bases between V and J, which are trimmed by 5 bases and 3 bases respectively. CDR1 and CDR2 are read off the germline V gene as SGHAT and FQNNGV. To prepare the library, the immunoSEQ multiplex PCR assay was applied. RNA was extracted from all samples and reverse transcribed into cDNA, which served as template for TCR sequencing. First-strand cDNA was synthesized using SuperScript III with a 2:1 mix of oligo-dT and random hexamers. A synthetic immune receptor repertoire was used to assess amplification bias, and residual bias was removed computationally. In the paper's pipeline: Raw reads were preprocessed for error removal, and CDR3 was defined according to IMGT conventions as running from the conserved cysteine to phenylalanine. Clonality was computed by normalizing Shannon entropy by log2 of the number of productive unique TCRs and subtracting the result from 1. CD4 or CD8 identity of scalp clones was inferred by cross-referencing scalp TCRbeta sequences with sorted blood CD4 and CD8 repertoires. TCRdb mirrors the immuneACCESS table, restricted to in-frame sequences. Some clones are absent from its copies; in checked studies, under half trace to an unresolved V gene, and the reason for the others is unknown. V and J calls and clone size follow that table, whereas D and trimming were derived from the DNA. Recorded for this sample are about 97,000 clones; 55% to 70% of them occurred a single time. Of the sample, approximately 16% is held by the ten largest clones.

The treatment or condition label, as the study defines it: oral pan-JAK inhibitor, 5-10 mg twice daily. From alopecia areata patients, peripheral blood was collected along with lesional scalp punch biopsies. PBMCs were isolated by density centrifugation and stained for CD3, CD4 and CD8, and CD4+ and CD8+ T cells were sorted on a FACSAria. The sequence is built from TRBV11-2 and TRBJ1-1; confidence is insufficient to name the D gene. This specimen consisted of CD8+ T cells sorted from blood, obtained at approximately week 56, from a patient treated with tofacitinib. The TCR comes from a human donor with alopecia areata. The nucleotides read TGTGCCAGCAGCCCGGGGAGGGCTGACACTGAAGCTTTCTTT. It translates as CASSPGRADTEAFF.